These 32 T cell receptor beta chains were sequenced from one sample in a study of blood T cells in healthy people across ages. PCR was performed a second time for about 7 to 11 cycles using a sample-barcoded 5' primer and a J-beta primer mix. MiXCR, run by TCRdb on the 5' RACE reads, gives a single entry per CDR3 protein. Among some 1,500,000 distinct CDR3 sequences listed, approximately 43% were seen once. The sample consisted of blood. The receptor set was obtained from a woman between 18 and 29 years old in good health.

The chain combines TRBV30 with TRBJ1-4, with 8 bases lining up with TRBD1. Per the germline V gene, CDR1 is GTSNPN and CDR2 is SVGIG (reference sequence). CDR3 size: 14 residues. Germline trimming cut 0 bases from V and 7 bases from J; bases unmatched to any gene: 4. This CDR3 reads CAWSVNRGIEKLFF. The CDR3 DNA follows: TGTGCCTGGAGTGTCAACAGGGGGATTGAAAAACTGTTTTTT.

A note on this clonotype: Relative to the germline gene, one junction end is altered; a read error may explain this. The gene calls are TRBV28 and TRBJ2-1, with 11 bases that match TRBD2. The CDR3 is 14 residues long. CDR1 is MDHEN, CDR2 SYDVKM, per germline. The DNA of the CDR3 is TGTGCCAGCAGTCTAGCGGGAGGTCGGAATGGGCAGTTCTTC. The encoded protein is CASSLAGGRNGQFF.

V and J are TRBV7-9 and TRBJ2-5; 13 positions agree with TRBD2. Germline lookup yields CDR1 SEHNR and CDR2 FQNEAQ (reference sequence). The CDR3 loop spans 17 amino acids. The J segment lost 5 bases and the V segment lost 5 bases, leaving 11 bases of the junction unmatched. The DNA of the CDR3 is TGTGCCAGCAGCCATGGGACTAGCGGGGAAAGGATGGAGACCCAGTACTTC. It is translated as CASSHGTSGERMETQYF.

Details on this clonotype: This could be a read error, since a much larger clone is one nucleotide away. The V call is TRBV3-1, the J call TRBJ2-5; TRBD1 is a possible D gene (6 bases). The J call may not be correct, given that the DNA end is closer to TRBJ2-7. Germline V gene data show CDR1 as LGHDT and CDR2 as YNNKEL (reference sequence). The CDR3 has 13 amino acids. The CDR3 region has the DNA TGTGCCAGCAGCCAGGGACATACCTACGAGCAGTACTTC. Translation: CASSQGHTYEQYF.

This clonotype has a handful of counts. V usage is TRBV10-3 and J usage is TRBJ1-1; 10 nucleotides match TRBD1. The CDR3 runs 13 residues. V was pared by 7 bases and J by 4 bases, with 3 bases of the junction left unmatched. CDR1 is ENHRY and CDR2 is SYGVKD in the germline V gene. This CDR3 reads CAITGTGVTEAFF. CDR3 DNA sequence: TGTGCCATCACCGGGACAGGGGTCACTGAAGCTTTCTTT.

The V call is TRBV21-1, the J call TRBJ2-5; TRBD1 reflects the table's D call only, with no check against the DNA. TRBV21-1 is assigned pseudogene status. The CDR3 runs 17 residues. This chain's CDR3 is CASSKALSGGVKETQYF. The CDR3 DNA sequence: TGTGCCAGCAGCAAAGCGCTTTCGGGGGGCGTGAAAGAGACCCAGTACTTC.

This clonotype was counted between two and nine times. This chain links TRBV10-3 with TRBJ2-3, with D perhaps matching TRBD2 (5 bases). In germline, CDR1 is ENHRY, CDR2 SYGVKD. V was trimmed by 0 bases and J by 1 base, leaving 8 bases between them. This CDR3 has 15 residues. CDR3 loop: CAISESVSGTDTQYF. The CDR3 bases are TGTGCCATCAGTGAGTCGGTTAGCGGCACAGATACGCAGTATTTT.

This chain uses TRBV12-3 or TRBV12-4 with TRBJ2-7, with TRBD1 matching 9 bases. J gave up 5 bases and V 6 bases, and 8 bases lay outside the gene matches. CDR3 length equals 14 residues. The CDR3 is CASSRGQGINEQYF. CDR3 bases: TGTGCCAGCAGCCGCGGACAGGGGATCAACGAGCAGTACTTC.

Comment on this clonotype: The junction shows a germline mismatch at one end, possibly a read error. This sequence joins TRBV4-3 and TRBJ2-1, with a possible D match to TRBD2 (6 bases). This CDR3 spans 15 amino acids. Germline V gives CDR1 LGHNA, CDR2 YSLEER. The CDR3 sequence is CASSQTGDPYNEQFF. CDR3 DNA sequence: TGCGCAAGCAGCCAAACGGGGGATCCCTACAATGAGCAGTTCTTC.

The CDR3 protein is CSASRAGGLYEQYF. The CDR3 region has the DNA TGCAGTGCTAGTAGAGCGGGAGGGCTATACGAGCAGTACTTC. This rearrangement joins TRBV20-1 to TRBJ2-7; TRBD2 matches 10 bases. The CDR3 contains 14 residues. The junction had 6 bases not matched to a gene; V was cut back by 3 bases and J by 4 bases. The germline V gene has CDR1 DFQATT and CDR2 SNEGSKA (reference sequence).

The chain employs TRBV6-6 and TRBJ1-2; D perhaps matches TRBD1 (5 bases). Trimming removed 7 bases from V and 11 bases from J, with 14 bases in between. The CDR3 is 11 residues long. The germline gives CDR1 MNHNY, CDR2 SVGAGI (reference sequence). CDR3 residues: CASNNKGYYTF. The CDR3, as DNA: TGTGCCAGCAACAACAAGGGGTATTACACCTTC.

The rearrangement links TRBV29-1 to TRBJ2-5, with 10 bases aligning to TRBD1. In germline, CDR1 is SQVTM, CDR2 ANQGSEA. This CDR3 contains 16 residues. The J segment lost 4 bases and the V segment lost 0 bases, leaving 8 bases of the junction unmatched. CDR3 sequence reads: CSVEDHLGQGGETQYF. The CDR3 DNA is TGCAGCGTTGAAGATCACCTCGGACAGGGGGGAGAGACCCAGTACTTC.

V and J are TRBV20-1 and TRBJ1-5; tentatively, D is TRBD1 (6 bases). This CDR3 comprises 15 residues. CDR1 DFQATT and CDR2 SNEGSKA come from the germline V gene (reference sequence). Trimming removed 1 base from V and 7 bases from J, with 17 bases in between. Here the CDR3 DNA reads TGCAGTGCTAGAGCCAGGAGGGGGGCTAACCAGCCCCAGCATTTT. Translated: CSARARRGANQPQHF.

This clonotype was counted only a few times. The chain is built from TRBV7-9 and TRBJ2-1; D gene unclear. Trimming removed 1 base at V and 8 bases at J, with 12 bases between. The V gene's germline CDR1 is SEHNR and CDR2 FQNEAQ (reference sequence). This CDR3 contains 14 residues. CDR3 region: CASSLGVFRYEQFF. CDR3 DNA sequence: TGTGCCAGCAGCTTAGGGGTTTTCCGCTATGAGCAGTTCTTC.

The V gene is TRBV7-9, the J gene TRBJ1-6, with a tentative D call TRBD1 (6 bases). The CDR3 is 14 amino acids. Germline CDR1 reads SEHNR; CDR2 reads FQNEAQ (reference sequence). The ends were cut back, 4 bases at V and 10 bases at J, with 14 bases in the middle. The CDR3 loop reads CASSSEQGLSPLHF. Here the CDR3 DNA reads TGTGCCAGCAGCTCGGAACAGGGCCTATCACCCCTCCACTTT.

CDR3 loop: CASSLKALAKPNEQFF. DNA of the CDR3: TGTGCCAGCAGTTTAAAGGCACTAGCGAAACCCAATGAGCAGTTCTTC. J is TRBJ2-1 and V is TRBV28; 7 bases fit TRBD2. The germline V gene has CDR1 MDHEN and CDR2 SYDVKM. Germline trimming cut 2 bases from V and 6 bases from J; bases unmatched to any gene: 10. The CDR3 contains 16 residues. The full variable domain, rest sourced from reference TRBV28 and TRBJ2-1, is DVKVTQSSRYLVKRTGEKVFLECVQDMDHENMFWYRQDPGLGLRLIYFSYDVKMKEKGDIPEGYSVSREKKERFSLILESASTNQTSMYLCASSLKALAKPNEQFFGPGTRLTVL.

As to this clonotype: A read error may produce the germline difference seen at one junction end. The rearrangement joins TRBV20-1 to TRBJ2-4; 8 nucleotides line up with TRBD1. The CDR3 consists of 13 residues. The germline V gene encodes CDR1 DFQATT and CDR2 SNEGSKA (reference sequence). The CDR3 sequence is CCARGQGADIQYF. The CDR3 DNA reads TGCTGTGCAAGGGGGCAGGGGGCGGACATTCAGTACTTC.

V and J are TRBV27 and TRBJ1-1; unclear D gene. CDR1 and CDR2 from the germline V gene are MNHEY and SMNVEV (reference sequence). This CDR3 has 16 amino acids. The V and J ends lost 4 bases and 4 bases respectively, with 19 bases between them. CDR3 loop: CASSSPVRGLGTEAFF. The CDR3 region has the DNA TGTGCCAGCAGTTCCCCCGTCCGGGGTTTGGGCACTGAAGCTTTCTTT.

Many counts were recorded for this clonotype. CDR3 in DNA: TGTGCCAGCAGTTACGGTAATAGCGGACACAATGAGCAGTTCTTC. Its protein is CASSYGNSGHNEQFF. V gene TRBV6-2 or TRBV6-3 combines with J gene TRBJ2-1, with a possible D match to TRBD2 (6 bases). The CDR3 runs to 15 residues. Germline V gives CDR1 MNHEY, CDR2 SVGEGT. Trimming took off 2 bases at V and 5 bases at J, with 13 bases between the two ends.

This CDR3 reads CASTGTAPAREQYF. The CDR3 region has the DNA TGTGCCAGCACCGGTACGGCACCAGCTCGCGAGCAGTACTTC. The V gene is TRBV28, the J gene TRBJ2-5; no firm D call. With the DNA end fitting TRBJ2-7 better, the J assignment may be wrong. Per the germline V gene, CDR1 is MDHEN and CDR2 is SYDVKM. The CDR3 is made up of 14 amino acids.

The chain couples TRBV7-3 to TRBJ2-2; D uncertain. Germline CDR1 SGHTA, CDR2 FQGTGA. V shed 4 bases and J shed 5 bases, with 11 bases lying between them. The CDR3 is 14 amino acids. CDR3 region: CASSSQAVTGELFF. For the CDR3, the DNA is TGTGCCAGCAGCTCACAAGCTGTTACCGGGGAGCTGTTTTTT.

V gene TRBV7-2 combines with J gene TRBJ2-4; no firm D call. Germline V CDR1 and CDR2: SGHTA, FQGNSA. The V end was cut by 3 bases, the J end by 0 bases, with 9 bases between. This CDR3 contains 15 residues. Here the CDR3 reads CASSLPAAAKNIQYF. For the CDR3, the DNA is TGTGCCAGCAGCTTGCCGGCCGCAGCCAAAAACATTCAGTACTTC.

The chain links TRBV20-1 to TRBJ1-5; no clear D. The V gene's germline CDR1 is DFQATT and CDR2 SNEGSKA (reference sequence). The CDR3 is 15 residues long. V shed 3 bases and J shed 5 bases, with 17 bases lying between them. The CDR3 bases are TGCAGTGCTAGCCTTTCTCCGCCTGGCGATCAGCCCCAGCATTTT. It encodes CSASLSPPGDQPQHF.

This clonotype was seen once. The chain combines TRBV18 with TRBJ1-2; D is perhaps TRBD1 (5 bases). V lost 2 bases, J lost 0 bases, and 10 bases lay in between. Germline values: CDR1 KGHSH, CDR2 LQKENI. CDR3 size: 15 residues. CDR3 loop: CASSPRDAANYGYTF. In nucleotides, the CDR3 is TGTGCCAGCTCACCAAGGGACGCGGCTAACTATGGCTACACCTTC.

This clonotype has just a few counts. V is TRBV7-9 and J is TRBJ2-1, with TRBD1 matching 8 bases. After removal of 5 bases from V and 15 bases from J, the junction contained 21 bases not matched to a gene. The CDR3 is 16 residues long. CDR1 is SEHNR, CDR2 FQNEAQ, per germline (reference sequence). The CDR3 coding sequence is TGTGCCAGCAGCCTTCAGGGGGCGAGTGTGATAAGAGAGACGTTCTTC. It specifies CASSLQGASVIRETFF. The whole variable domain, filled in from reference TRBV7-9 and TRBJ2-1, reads DTGVSQNPRHKITKRGQNVTFRCDPISEHNRLYWYRQTLGQGPEFLTYFQNEAQLEKSRLLSDRFSAERPKGSFSTLEIQRTEQGDSAMYLCASSLQGASVIRETFFGPGTRLTVL.

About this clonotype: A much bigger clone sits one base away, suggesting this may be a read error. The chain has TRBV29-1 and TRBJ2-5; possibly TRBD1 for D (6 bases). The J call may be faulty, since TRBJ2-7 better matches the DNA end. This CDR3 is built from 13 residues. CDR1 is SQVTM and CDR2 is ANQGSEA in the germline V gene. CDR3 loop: CSVGWGRGDEQYF. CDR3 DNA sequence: TGCAGCGTTGGCTGGGGCAGGGGCGACGAGCAGTACTTC.

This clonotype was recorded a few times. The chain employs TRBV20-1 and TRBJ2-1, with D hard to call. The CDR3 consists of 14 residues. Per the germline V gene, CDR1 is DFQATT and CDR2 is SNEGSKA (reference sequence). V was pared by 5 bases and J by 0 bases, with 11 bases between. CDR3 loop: CSAQDGSSYNEQFF. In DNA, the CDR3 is TGCAGTGCTCAAGACGGCAGCTCCTACAATGAGCAGTTCTTC.

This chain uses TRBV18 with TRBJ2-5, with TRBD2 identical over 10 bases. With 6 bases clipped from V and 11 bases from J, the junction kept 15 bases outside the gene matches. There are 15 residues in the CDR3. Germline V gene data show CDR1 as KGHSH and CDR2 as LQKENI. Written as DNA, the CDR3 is TGTGCCAGCTCCCTCTCTAGCGGGGGAGGCAATGAGCAGTACTTC. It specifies CASSLSSGGGNEQYF.

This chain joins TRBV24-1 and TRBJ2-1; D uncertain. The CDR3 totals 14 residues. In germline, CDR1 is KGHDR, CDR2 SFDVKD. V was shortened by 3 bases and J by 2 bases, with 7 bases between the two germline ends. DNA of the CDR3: TGTGCCACCAGTGATAACTCCCCCTACAATGAGCAGTTCTTC. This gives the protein CATSDNSPYNEQFF.

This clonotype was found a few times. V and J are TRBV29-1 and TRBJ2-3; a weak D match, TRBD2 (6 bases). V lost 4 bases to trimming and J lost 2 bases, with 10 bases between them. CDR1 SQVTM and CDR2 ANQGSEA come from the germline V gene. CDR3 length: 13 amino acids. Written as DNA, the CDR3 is TGCAGCGTTGGGACTAAAGTCACAGATACGCAGTATTTT. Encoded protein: CSVGTKVTDTQYF.

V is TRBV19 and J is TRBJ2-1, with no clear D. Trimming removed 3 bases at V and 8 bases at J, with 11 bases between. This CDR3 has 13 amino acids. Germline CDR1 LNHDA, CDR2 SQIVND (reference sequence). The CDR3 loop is CASSMLLSHEQFF. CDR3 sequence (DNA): TGTGCCAGTAGTATGCTCTTGTCCCATGAGCAGTTCTTC.

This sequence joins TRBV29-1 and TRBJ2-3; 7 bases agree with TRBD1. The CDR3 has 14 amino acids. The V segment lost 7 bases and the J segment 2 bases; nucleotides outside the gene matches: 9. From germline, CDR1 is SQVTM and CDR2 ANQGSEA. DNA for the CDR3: TGCAGCGCGACACCGGGACAGATCACAGATACGCAGTATTTT. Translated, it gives CSATPGQITDTQYF.